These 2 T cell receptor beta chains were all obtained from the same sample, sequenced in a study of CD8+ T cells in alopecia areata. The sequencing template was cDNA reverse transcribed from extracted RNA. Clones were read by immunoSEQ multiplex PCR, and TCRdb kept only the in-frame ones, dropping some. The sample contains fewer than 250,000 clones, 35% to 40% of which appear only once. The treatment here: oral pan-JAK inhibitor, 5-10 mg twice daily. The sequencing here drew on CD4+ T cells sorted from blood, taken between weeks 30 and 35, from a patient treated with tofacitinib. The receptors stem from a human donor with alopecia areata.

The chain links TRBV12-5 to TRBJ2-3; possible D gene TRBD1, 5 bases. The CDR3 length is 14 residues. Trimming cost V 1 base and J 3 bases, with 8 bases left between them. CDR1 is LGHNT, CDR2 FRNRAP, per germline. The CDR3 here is CASGLGGRTDTQYF. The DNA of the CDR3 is TGTGCTAGTGGTTTGGGGGGCAGGACAGATACGCAGTATTTT. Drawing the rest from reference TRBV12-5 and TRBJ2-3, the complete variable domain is DARVTQTPRHKVTEMGQEVTMRCQPILGHNTVFWYRQTMMQGLELLAYFRNRAPLDDSGMPKDRFSAEMPDATLATLKIQPSEPRDSAVYFCASGLGGRTDTQYFGPGTRLTVL.

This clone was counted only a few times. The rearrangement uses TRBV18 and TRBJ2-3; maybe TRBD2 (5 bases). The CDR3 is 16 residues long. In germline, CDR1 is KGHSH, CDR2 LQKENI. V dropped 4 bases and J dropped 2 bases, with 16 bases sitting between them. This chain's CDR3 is CASSRQAEGFTDTQYF. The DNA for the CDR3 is TGTGCCAGCTCACGGCAGGCCGAGGGTTTCACAGATACGCAGTATTTT.